This T cell receptor beta chain was documented in a study of blood T cell repertoires in COVID-19. On the study more broadly: The cDNA or gDNA used as material had been derived from T cells, B-cell-depleted T cells, or PBMCs.

Measured with immunoSEQ multiplex PCR; TCRdb has only the in-frame clones, and not every one. Altogether 120,000 or so clones are present, about 88% being singletons, with the ten largest covering 1.5% to 1.7%. The CDR3 runs to 10 residues. The V gene end was trimmed by 6 bases and the J gene end by 7 bases; junction bases not matched to a gene: 0. CDR1 and CDR2 from the germline V gene are SQVTM and ANQGSEA. On this clone itself: The sample has other DNA sequences that encode this CDR3 too.

This receptor was identified in a human donor in a cohort sampled during active COVID-19. Input material: peripheral blood. This chain uses TRBV29-1 with TRBJ2-1, with 7 positions matching TRBD2. CDR3 sequence reads: CSVGGNEQFF. The CDR3 DNA follows: TGCAGCGTCGGGGGGAATGAGCAGTTCTTC.